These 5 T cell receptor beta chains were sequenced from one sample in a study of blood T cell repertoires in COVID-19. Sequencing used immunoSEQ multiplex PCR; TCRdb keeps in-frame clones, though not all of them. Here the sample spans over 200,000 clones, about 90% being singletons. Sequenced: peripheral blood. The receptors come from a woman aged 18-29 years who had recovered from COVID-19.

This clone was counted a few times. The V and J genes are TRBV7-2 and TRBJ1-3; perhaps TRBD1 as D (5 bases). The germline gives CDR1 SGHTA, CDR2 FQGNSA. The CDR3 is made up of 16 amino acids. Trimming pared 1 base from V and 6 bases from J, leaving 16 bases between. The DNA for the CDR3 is TGTGCCAGCAGCTTAGTAGGGGCTGGTTTCCTAAACACCATATATTTT. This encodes CASSLVGAGFLNTIYF.

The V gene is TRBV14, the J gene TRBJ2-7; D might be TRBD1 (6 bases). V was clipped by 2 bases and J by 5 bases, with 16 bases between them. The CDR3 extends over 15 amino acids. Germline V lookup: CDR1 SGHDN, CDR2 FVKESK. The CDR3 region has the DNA TGTGCCAGCAGCCAAATCAAGGGGGTTCAAAACGAGCAGTACTTC. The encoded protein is CASSQIKGVQNEQYF. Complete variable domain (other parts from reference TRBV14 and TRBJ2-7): EAGVTQFPSHSVIEKGQTVTLRCDPISGHDNLYWYRRVMGKEIKFLLHFVKESKQDESGMPNNRFLAERTGGTYSTLKVQPAELEDSGVYFCASSQIKGVQNEQYFGPGTRLTVT.

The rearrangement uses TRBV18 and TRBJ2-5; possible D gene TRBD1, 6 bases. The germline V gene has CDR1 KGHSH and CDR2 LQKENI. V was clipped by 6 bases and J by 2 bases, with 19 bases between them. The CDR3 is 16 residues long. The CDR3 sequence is CASSLRVRGTQETQYF. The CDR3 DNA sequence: TGTGCCAGCTCCCTCAGGGTCAGGGGTACACAAGAGACCCAGTACTTC.

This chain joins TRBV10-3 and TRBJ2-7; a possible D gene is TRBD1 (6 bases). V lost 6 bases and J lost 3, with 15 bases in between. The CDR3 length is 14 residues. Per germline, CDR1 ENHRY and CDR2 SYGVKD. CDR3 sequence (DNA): TGTGCCATCAGGGACGGGACATACAGCTACGAGCAGTACTTC. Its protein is CAIRDGTYSYEQYF.

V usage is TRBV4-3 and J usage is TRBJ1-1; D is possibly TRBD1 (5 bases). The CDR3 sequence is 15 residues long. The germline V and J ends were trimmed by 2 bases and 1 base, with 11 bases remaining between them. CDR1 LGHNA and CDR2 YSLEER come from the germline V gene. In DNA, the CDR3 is TGCGCCAGCAGCCAACTAGGGGCCTCGAACACTGAAGCTTTCTTT. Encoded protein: CASSQLGASNTEAFF.